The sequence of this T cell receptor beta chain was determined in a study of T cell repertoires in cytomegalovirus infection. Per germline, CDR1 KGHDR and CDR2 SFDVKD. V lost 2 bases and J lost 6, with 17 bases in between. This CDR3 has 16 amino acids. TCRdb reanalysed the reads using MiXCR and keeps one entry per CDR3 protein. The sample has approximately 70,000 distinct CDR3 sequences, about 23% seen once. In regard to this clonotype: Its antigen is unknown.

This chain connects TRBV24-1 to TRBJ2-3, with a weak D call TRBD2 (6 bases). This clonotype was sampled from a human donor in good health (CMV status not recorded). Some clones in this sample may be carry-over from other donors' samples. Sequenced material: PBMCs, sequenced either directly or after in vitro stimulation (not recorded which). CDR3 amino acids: CATSDSLTGVGDTQYF. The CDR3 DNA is TGTGCCACCAGTGATTCGCTAACGGGAGTGGGGGATACGCAGTATTTT.